This T cell receptor (beta chain) derives from a study of T cells after yellow fever vaccination. Overall study context: Preparation of fractions with low cell numbers was performed using SMART-Seq v4 Ultra Low Input. Broader study findings: Detected again after the booster were most primary-vaccination clones, at almost 97% CD4 and approximately 85% CD8.

This clonotype has at least ten counts. Its specificity is unknown. Trimming took 5 bases from V and 5 from J, leaving 16 bases between them. Germline V gene data show CDR1 as SGHTA and CDR2 as FQGNSA. The length of the CDR3 is 14 residues. MiXCR, run by TCRdb on the 5' RACE reads, gives a single entry per CDR3 protein. The data show about 360,000 distinct CDR3 sequences, with around 6.4% seen just once and over 12% held by the top ten. This TCR came from a man aged 25 to 40 who received the YFV17D yellow fever vaccine. This sample comprised PBMCs, obtained 5 days after the yellow fever booster vaccination. V gene TRBV7-2 combines with J gene TRBJ2-7; a weak D match, TRBD1 (7 bases). The CDR3 DNA reads as TGTGCCAGCAGCCCACCGACAGGGAGGAACGAGCAGTACTTC. Amino acids: CASSPPTGRNEQYF. The full variable domain, in which reference TRBV7-2 and TRBJ2-7 provide the parts outside the CDR3, is GAGVSQSPSNKVTEKGKDVELRCDPISGHTALYWYRQSLGQGLEFLIYFQGNSAPDKSGLPSDRFSAERTGGSVSTLTIQRTQQEDSAVYLCASSPPTGRNEQYFGPGTRLTVT.